This T cell receptor (beta chain) was sequenced in a study of cytomegalovirus exposure and HLA in healthy donors. About the study: A previous analysis identified more than 100 million unique TCR beta sequences derived from about 180 million T cells. Study findings and constraints: Common viral pathogens seemed to be connected with several of the most significant clusters, according to a later analysis. An analysis was carried out at a later point. It showed that HLA-associated TCR beta chains were more clonally expanded than equally common non-associated chains.

Trimming cost V 1 base and J 12 bases, with 19 bases left between them. This CDR3 is built from 15 residues. The germline gives CDR1 MDHEN, CDR2 SYDVKM. Points on this clone: Its target is unknown.

The PCR ran on 60 Vbeta and 13 Jbeta primers. The table came from immunoSEQ multiplex PCR; TCRdb's copy has only in-frame clones and leaves some out. The sample consists of some 70,000 clones, around 70% of them appearing once. The sequenced material came from PBMCs. This chain connects TRBV28 to TRBJ2-1; D gene ambiguous. The clonotype originates from a woman aged 25 to 45 in good health and CMV-seronegative. CDR3: CASSLSATPVRRQFF. CDR3 bases: TGTGCCAGCAGTTTATCAGCTACCCCGGTGCGGCGGCAGTTCTTC.